This section outlines one T cell receptor (beta chain) sequence together with its context. These data come from a study of blood T cell repertoires in COVID-19. V was clipped by 9 bases and J by 6 bases, with 23 bases between them. The CDR3 has 15 amino acids. Germline lookup yields CDR1 SNHLY and CDR2 FYNNEI. The protocol was immunoSEQ multiplex PCR, while the TCRdb copy is restricted to in-frame clones and leaves out a portion. This table has about 35,000 clones, just over 90% appearing once. V is TRBV2 and J is TRBJ1-2, with D possibly matching TRBD1 (6 bases). The sequenced material came from peripheral blood. This receptor was obtained from a man aged 50 or older with active COVID-19. CDR3 sequence reads: CARRGEYRARDGYTF. The CDR3 bases are TGTGCCAGAAGAGGGGAATACAGGGCCAGGGATGGCTACACCTTC.